This TCR beta chain was observed in a study of read filtering for tumor transcriptome and immune sequencing. Broader study findings: Single-read clonotypes: roughly four fifths of IR-seq clonotypes (around 3.6% of reads), about 70% of RNA-seq clonotypes (under 50% of reads).

This library used about 400 ng RNA and molecular barcoded adaptors spanning alpha/delta and beta/gamma chains. TCRdb called the reads again in MiXCR, with one record for every CDR3 protein. The repertoire holds tens of thousands of distinct CDR3 sequences, with about 22% as singletons. This clonotype was recorded many times. Its antigen remains unknown. Sequencing input: a population of CD138-negative cells sorted from bone marrow. The sequence was collected from a donor at least 40 years old with multiple myeloma.

The CDR3 sequence: CAIAVGGENTGELFF. The DNA of the CDR3 is TGTGCCATCGCGGTCGGGGGGGAAAACACCGGGGAGCTGTTTTTT. The J gene is TRBJ2-2, the V gene TRBV28, with TRBD2 identical over 8 bases. This CDR3 contains 15 residues. Germline V gene lookup returns CDR1 MDHEN and CDR2 SYDVKM. V was pared by 10 bases and J by 2 bases, with 9 bases of the junction left unmatched.